This T cell receptor (beta chain) was sequenced for a study of blood T cell repertoires in COVID-19. Study in general: Samples taken during acute and convalescent COVID-19 were collected in the United States, Italy and Spain. T cells, B-cell-depleted T cells, or PBMCs supplied cDNA or gDNA.

Looked up from germline, CDR1 is SGHTA and CDR2 is FQGNSA. The CDR3 length is 15 residues. Between the trimmed V and J ends, which lost 4 bases and 5 bases, there was a span of 15 bases. Under the authors' procedure: How many nucleated cells were present was estimated from reference gene primer amplification. TCRdb's copy holds only in-frame clones and misses some; the assay was immunoSEQ multiplex PCR. V and J calls and clone size follow that table, whereas D and trimming were derived from the DNA. The table shows over 75,000 clones, with about 88% occurring only once. The clonotype was recovered from a woman of 80 years or more with acute or convalescent COVID-19. The rearrangement joins TRBV7-2 to TRBJ1-5; D possibly corresponds to TRBD1 (6 bases). The source material was peripheral blood. CDR3 loop: CASSSLSGVHQPQHF. DNA for the CDR3: TGTGCCAGCAGCTCCCTCTCAGGGGTCCATCAGCCCCAGCATTTT.